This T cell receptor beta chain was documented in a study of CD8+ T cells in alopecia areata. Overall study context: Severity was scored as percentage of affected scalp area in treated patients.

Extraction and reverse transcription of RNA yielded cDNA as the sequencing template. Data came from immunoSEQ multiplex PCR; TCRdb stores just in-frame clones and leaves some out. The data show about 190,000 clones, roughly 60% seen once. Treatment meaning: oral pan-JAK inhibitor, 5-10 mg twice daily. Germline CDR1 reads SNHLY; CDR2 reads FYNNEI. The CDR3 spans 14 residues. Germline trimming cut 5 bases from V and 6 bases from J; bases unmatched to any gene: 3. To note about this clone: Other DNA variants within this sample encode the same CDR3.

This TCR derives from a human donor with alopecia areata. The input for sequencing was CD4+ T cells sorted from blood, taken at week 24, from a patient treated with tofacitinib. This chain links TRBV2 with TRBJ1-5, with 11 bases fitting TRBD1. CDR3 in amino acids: CASSSDRGRQPQHF. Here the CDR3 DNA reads TGTGCCAGCAGTTCGGACAGGGGGCGTCAGCCCCAGCATTTT. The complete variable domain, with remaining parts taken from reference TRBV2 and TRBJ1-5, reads EPEVTQTPSHQVTQMGQEVILRCVPISNHLYFYWYRQILGQKVEFLVSFYNNEISEKSEIFDDQFSVERPDGSNFTLKIRSTKLEDSAMYFCASSSDRGRQPQHFGDGTRLSIL.